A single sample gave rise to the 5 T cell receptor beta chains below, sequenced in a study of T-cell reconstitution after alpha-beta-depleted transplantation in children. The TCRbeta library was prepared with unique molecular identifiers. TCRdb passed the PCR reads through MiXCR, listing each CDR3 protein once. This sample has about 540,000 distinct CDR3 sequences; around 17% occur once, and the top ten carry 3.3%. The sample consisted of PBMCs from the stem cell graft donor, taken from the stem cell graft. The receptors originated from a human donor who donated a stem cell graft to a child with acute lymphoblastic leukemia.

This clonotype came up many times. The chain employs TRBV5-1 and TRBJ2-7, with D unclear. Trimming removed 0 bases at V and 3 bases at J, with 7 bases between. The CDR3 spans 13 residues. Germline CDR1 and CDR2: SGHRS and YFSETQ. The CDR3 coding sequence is TGCGCCAGCAGCTTGGCCGGATACTACGAGCAGTACTTC. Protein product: CASSLAGYYEQYF.

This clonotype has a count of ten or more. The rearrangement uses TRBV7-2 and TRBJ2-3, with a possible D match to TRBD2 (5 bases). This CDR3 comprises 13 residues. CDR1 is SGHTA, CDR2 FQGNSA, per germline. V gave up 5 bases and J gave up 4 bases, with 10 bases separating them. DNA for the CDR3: TGTGCCAGCAGCGTCGGACTCGCAGATACGCAGTATTTT. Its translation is CASSVGLADTQYF.

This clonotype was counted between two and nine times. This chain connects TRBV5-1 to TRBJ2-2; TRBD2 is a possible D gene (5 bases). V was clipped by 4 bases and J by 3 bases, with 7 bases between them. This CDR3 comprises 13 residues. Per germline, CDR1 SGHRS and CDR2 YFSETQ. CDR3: CASSTGDTGELFF. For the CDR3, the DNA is TGCGCCAGCAGCACCGGGGACACCGGGGAGCTGTTTTTT.

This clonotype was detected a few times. CDR3 in amino acids: CASSLGQLNEKLFF. In DNA, the CDR3 is TGCGCCAGCAGCTTGGGGCAGCTTAATGAAAAACTGTTTTTT. The chain is built from TRBV5-1 and TRBJ1-4; D gene unclear. The V end lost 0 bases, the J end lost 4 bases, and 7 bases lay between the germline ends. This CDR3 region has 14 residues. CDR1 SGHRS and CDR2 YFSETQ come from the germline V gene. The complete variable domain, with remaining parts taken from reference TRBV5-1 and TRBJ1-4, reads KAGVTQTPRYLIKTRGQQVTLSCSPISGHRSVSWYQQTPGQGLQFLFEYFSETQRNKGNFPGRFSGRQFSNSRSEMNVSTLELGDSALYLCASSLGQLNEKLFFGSGTQLSVL.

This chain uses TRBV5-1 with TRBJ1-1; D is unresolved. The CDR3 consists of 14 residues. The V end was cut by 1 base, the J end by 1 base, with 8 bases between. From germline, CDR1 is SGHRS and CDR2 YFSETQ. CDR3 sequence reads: CASSLTHTNTEAFF. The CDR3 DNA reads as TGCGCCAGCAGCTTGACCCACACGAACACTGAAGCTTTCTTT.